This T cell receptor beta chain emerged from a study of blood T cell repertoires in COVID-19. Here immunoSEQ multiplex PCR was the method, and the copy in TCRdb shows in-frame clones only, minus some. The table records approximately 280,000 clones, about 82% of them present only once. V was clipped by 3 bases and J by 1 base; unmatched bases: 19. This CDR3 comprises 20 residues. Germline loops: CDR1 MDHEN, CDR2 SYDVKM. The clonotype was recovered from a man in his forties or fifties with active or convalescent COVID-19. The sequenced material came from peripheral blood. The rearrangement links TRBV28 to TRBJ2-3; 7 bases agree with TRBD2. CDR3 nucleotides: TGTGCCAGCAGTTTGCTAATCGCGGGAGTTGTCTCTTCGGGCACAGATACGCAGTATTTT. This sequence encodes CASSLLIAGVVSSGTDTQYF. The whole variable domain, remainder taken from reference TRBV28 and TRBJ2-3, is DVKVTQSSRYLVKRTGEKVFLECVQDMDHENMFWYRQDPGLGLRLIYFSYDVKMKEKGDIPEGYSVSREKKERFSLILESASTNQTSMYLCASSLLIAGVVSSGTDTQYFGPGTRLTVL.